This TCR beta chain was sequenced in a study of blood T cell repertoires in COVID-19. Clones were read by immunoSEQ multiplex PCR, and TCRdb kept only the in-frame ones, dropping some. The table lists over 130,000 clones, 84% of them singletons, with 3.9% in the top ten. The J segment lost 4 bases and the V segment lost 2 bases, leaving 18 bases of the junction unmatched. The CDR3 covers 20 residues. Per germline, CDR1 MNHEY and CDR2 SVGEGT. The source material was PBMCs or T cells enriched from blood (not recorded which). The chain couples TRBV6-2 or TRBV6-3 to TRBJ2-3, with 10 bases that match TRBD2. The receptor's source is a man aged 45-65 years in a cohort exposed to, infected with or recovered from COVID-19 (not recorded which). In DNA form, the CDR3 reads TGTGCCAGCAGTTACAGGGGACTAGCGCCGATGGAGGTTGGGGCAGATACGCAGTATTTT. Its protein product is CASSYRGLAPMEVGADTQYF.